Below, 30 T cell receptor beta chains from the same sample are listed, as sequenced in a study of cytomegalovirus exposure and HLA in healthy donors. Primers: 60 Vbeta forward and 13 Jbeta reverse. Sequencing was performed with immunoSEQ multiplex PCR; in TCRdb, only in-frame clones are kept and a portion is missing. Of approximately 100,000 clones in the sample, roughly four fifths are singletons; the top ten hold under 6.5%. Sequenced input: PBMCs. The receptors were sampled from a woman aged 45-65 years in good health and CMV-seropositive.

The gene calls are TRBV19 and TRBJ2-3, with 10 bases matching TRBD2. Germline V lookup: CDR1 LNHDA, CDR2 SQIVND (reference sequence). This CDR3 is 16 amino acids long. The V segment lost 5 bases and the J segment 6 bases; nucleotides outside the gene matches: 11. CDR3 sequence: CASSPKRTSGGDTQYF. DNA of the CDR3: TGTGCCAGTAGTCCAAAGAGGACTAGCGGAGGGGATACGCAGTATTTT.

The chain couples TRBV30 to TRBJ2-2; TRBD1 agrees at 10 bases. Germline CDR1 reads GTSNPN; CDR2 reads SVGIG (reference sequence). With 3 bases clipped from V and 4 bases from J, the junction kept 2 bases outside the gene matches. The CDR3 has 14 amino acids. The CDR3 loop is CAWRRDRGTGELFF. The CDR3 nucleotides are TGTGCCTGGAGAAGGGACAGGGGCACCGGGGAGCTGTTTTTT.

The V call is TRBV28, the J call TRBJ1-6; the match to TRBD1 covers 7 bases. Germline lookup yields CDR1 MDHEN and CDR2 SYDVKM. The CDR3 runs 15 residues. V lost 8 bases, J lost 10 bases, and 14 bases stayed unmatched. The CDR3 is CASAVGGGARSPLHF. The CDR3 coding sequence is TGTGCCAGCGCCGTAGGAGGGGGCGCGCGCTCACCCCTCCACTTT.

The genes are TRBV28 and TRBJ2-7; perhaps TRBD2 as D (6 bases). Looked up from germline, CDR1 is MDHEN and CDR2 is SYDVKM. The CDR3 runs 18 residues. The ends were cut back, 3 bases at V and 5 bases at J, with 26 bases in the middle. CDR3 sequence reads: CASSFPWGGTRTPNEQYF. The CDR3 DNA reads TGTGCCAGCAGTTTTCCATGGGGCGGGACTCGCACTCCTAACGAGCAGTACTTC.

This chain uses TRBV28 with TRBJ2-5; 10 bases map to TRBD2. Looked up from germline, CDR1 is MDHEN and CDR2 is SYDVKM. The CDR3 sequence is 16 residues long. V lost 2 bases, J lost 0 bases, and 3 bases stayed unmatched. The CDR3 DNA reads TGTGCCAGCAGTTTAAGCCTAGCGGGAGACCAAGAGACCCAGTACTTC. As protein: CASSLSLAGDQETQYF. The variable domain in full, completed from reference TRBV28 and TRBJ2-5, reads DVKVTQSSRYLVKRTGEKVFLECVQDMDHENMFWYRQDPGLGLRLIYFSYDVKMKEKGDIPEGYSVSREKKERFSLILESASTNQTSMYLCASSLSLAGDQETQYFGPGTRLLVL.

The V gene is TRBV5-4, the J gene TRBJ2-7; 8 nucleotides agree with TRBD1. V shed 3 bases, J shed 0 bases, and the junction held 14 bases outside the gene matches. CDR3 size: 18 residues. The germline gives CDR1 SGHNT, CDR2 YYREEE (reference sequence). CDR3 sequence (DNA): TGTGCCAGCAGCTCCATTCCCAAAGACAGGGGAACCTCCTACGAGCAGTACTTC. Its protein is CASSSIPKDRGTSYEQYF.

This rearrangement joins TRBV5-1 to TRBJ2-5; 8 bases agree with TRBD1. Gene TRBJ2-7 matches the end of the DNA better, so the J call may be wrong. Germline values: CDR1 SGHRS, CDR2 YFSETQ. The CDR3 covers 13 residues. The CDR3 DNA reads TGCGCCAGCAGCTTGGGGACAGGGCCCGAGCAGTACTTC. It is translated as CASSLGTGPEQYF.

The chain uses TRBV28 and TRBJ2-1; 7 bases align to TRBD1. Germline trimming cut 2 bases from V and 3 bases from J; bases unmatched to any gene: 13. CDR1 and CDR2 (germline): MDHEN, SYDVKM. CDR3 size: 18 residues. The CDR3 nucleotides read TGTGCCAGCAGTTTAACCCAATTTGGGACAGCTATCTACAATGAGCAGTTCTTC. Its protein product is CASSLTQFGTAIYNEQFF.

This sequence joins TRBV6-5 and TRBJ1-4, with D perhaps TRBD1 (6 bases). Looked up from germline, CDR1 is MNHEY and CDR2 is SVGAGI. The CDR3 runs 16 residues. V lost 1 base and J lost 7, with 16 bases in between. The DNA for the CDR3 is TGTGCCAGCAGTTACTGGGCGGCAGGGGTTATTGAAAAACTGTTTTTT. Translation gives CASSYWAAGVIEKLFF.

In this sample, this clone turned up a few times. The chain has TRBV19 and TRBJ1-5; no definite D call. The V end lost 7 bases, the J end lost 4 bases, and 11 bases lay between the germline ends. CDR1 and CDR2 (germline): LNHDA, SQIVND (reference sequence). The CDR3 is 13 residues long. CDR3: CASTERKNQPQHF. DNA of the CDR3: TGTGCCAGTACGGAGCGGAAAAATCAGCCCCAGCATTTT.

V usage is TRBV6-1 and J usage is TRBJ2-7, with D possibly being TRBD1 (6 bases). The V end lost 0 bases, the J end lost 2 bases, and 14 bases lay between the germline ends. CDR1 and CDR2 from the germline V gene are MNHNS and SASEGT. CDR3 size: 16 residues. The chain's CDR3 is CASSEAGRGPTYEQYF. DNA for the CDR3: TGTGCCAGCAGTGAAGCTGGCAGGGGTCCGACCTACGAGCAGTACTTC.

The chain uses TRBV29-1 and TRBJ2-7, with D perhaps TRBD2 (6 bases). The CDR3 runs 14 residues. Germline assignment: CDR1 SQVTM and CDR2 ANQGSEA. Trimming shortened V by 3 bases and J by 2 bases, and 14 bases separated the two germline ends. CDR3 nucleotides: TGCAGCGTTGAGTCCGGGGGTGCGACCTACGAGCAGTACTTC. As protein: CSVESGGATYEQYF.

This chain links TRBV7-2 with TRBJ2-7, with D uncertain. V was shortened by 5 bases and J by 3 bases, with 11 bases between the two germline ends. CDR3 length: 13 residues. Germline V gene lookup returns CDR1 SGHTA and CDR2 FQGNSA. CDR3 residues: CASSPGLSYEQYF. CDR3 in DNA: TGTGCCAGCAGCCCCGGTTTGAGCTACGAGCAGTACTTC.

The chain uses TRBV30 and TRBJ2-7; the match to TRBD2 covers 8 bases. This CDR3 contains 18 residues. CDR1 is GTSNPN, CDR2 SVGIG, per germline (reference sequence). Germline trimming cut 1 base from V and 0 bases from J; bases unmatched to any gene: 14. The CDR3 coding sequence is TGTGCCTGGAGTGCCCTAGGGGCACTAGCGGCTCACTCCTACGAGCAGTACTTC. Translation: CAWSALGALAAHSYEQYF.

This clone was detected a few times. This chain uses TRBV10-3 with TRBJ1-1; D is unresolved. The V end was cut by 10 bases, the J end by 6 bases, with 18 bases between. Per the germline V gene, CDR1 is ENHRY and CDR2 is SYGVKD. The CDR3 covers 13 residues. The CDR3 region has the DNA TGTGCCAGCTGGGCCGTATCGGGAGCTGAAGCTTTCTTT. Its protein product is CASWAVSGAEAFF.

The gene calls are TRBV28 and TRBJ2-7, with 8 bases fitting TRBD1. This CDR3 comprises 13 residues. V shed 7 bases, J shed 4 bases, and the junction held 6 bases outside the gene matches. Germline V gene sequence: CDR1 MDHEN, CDR2 SYDVKM. The CDR3 is CASTDRGGYEQYF. CDR3 DNA: TGTGCCAGCACCGACAGGGGCGGGTACGAGCAGTACTTC.

This rearrangement joins TRBV6-5 to TRBJ2-2; the match to TRBD2 covers 8 bases. Germline CDR1 is MNHEY and CDR2 is SVGAGI. This CDR3 spans 16 amino acids. Losses at the gene ends were 2 bases for V and 5 bases for J; bases not matched to a gene: 7. This CDR3 reads CASSYRGGLGTGELFF. For the CDR3, the DNA is TGTGCCAGCAGTTACCGCGGGGGGCTGGGGACCGGGGAGCTGTTTTTT.

The rearrangement uses TRBV11-2 and TRBJ2-1; 8 positions match TRBD2. CDR3 size: 16 residues. With V trimmed by 4 bases and J by 4 bases, 9 bases remained unmatched. CDR1 is SGHAT, CDR2 FQNNGV, per germline. DNA for the CDR3: TGTGCCAGCAGCTCGCGGCGGGGGGACTCATACAATGAGCAGTTCTTC. Residues: CASSSRRGDSYNEQFF.

The V gene is TRBV19, the J gene TRBJ2-7, with 7 positions matching TRBD2. V was clipped by 7 bases and J by 1 base; unmatched bases: 1. Germline values: CDR1 LNHDA, CDR2 SQIVND (reference sequence). The CDR3 extends over 12 amino acids. CDR3 DNA sequence: TGTGCCAGTACGGGGGGATCCTACGAGCAGTACTTC. It encodes CASTGGSYEQYF.

The V and J genes are TRBV6-6 and TRBJ2-7; TRBD2 is a possible D gene (7 bases). The CDR3 is 14 amino acids. The germline V gene encodes CDR1 MNHNY and CDR2 SVGAGI (reference sequence). V lost 6 bases to trimming and J lost 2 bases, with 14 bases between them. Here the CDR3 reads CASSRAGAAYEQYF. Written as DNA, the CDR3 is TGTGCCAGCAGCCGGGCGGGGGCCGCCTACGAGCAGTACTTC.

The chain employs TRBV18 and TRBJ1-3; TRBD1 agrees at 7 bases. The junction had 3 bases not matched to a gene; V was cut back by 3 bases and J by 1 base. The CDR3 is 15 residues long. Germline V gene sequence: CDR1 KGHSH, CDR2 LQKENI. Written as DNA, the CDR3 is TGTGCCAGCTCACCGCAACAGGGGTCTGGAAACACCATATATTTT. Encoded protein: CASSPQQGSGNTIYF.

The V and J genes are TRBV19 and TRBJ2-2; D perhaps matches TRBD1 (5 bases). The CDR3 consists of 16 residues. V lost 3 bases and J lost 7, with 18 bases in between. Germline CDR1 reads LNHDA; CDR2 reads SQIVND (reference sequence). The CDR3 protein is CASSMSRQGAGGELFF. The CDR3, as DNA: TGTGCCAGTAGTATGTCGAGGCAGGGCGCTGGCGGGGAGCTGTTTTTT. The full variable domain, with the rest looked up from reference TRBV19 and TRBJ2-2, is DGGITQSPKYLFRKEGQNVTLSCEQNLNHDAMYWYRQDPGQGLRLIYYSQIVNDFQKGDIAEGYSVSREKKESFPLTVTSAQKNPTAFYLCASSMSRQGAGGELFFGEGSRLTVL.

CDR3 in amino acids: CASSLVSGGTDTQYF. CDR3 nucleotide sequence: TGCGCCAGCAGCTTGGTCAGCGGGGGCACAGATACGCAGTATTTT. The chain employs TRBV5-1 and TRBJ2-3; 7 nucleotides align to TRBD2. The length of the CDR3 is 15 residues. Germline V CDR1 and CDR2: SGHRS, YFSETQ. With 0 bases clipped from V and 1 base from J, the junction kept 2 bases outside the gene matches.

CDR3 amino acids: CASSLSRDRNQPQHF. The CDR3 DNA follows: TGTGCCAGCAGTTTATCGAGGGACAGAAATCAGCCCCAGCATTTT. The chain carries TRBV27 and TRBJ1-5, with 7 bases fitting TRBD1. The CDR3 has 15 amino acids. V lost 0 bases to trimming and J lost 4 bases; unmatched junction nucleotides: 3. Germline V gene sequence: CDR1 MNHEY, CDR2 SMNVEV (reference sequence).

This clone has just a few counts. The V call is TRBV27, the J call TRBJ2-7; TRBD2 aligns across 10 bases. V was clipped by 5 bases and J by 0 bases; unmatched bases: 7. Germline CDR1 MNHEY, CDR2 SMNVEV (reference sequence). This CDR3 contains 16 residues. CDR3 protein: CASSRLAGDGSYEQYF. The CDR3 DNA reads TGTGCCAGCAGTCGGCTAGCGGGGGACGGCTCCTACGAGCAGTACTTC.

Regarding this clone: A read error may produce the germline difference seen at one junction end. The V gene is TRBV7-9, the J gene TRBJ1-1; no reliable D call. The length of the CDR3 is 13 residues. Per the germline V gene, CDR1 is SEHNR and CDR2 is FQNEAQ (reference sequence). The CDR3 region has the DNA TGTTCCAGCAGCTTTAATTACGGCACTGAAGCTTTCTTT. It yields the protein CSSSFNYGTEAFF.

This clone was observed once. The chain is built from TRBV7-9 and TRBJ2-7; unclear D gene. The CDR3 sequence is 12 residues long. Germline CDR1 and CDR2: SEHNR and FQNEAQ (reference sequence). V lost 5 bases, J lost 3 bases, and 8 bases lay in between. The CDR3 reads CASSVFGYEQYF. CDR3 DNA: TGTGCCAGCAGCGTGTTCGGCTACGAGCAGTACTTC.

This clone turned up a few times. The rearrangement joins TRBV5-8 to TRBJ1-1, with a possible D match to TRBD1 (5 bases). There are 14 residues in the CDR3. V lost 6 bases to trimming and J lost 5 bases, with 17 bases between them. The V gene's germline CDR1 is SGHTS and CDR2 YDEGEE. The CDR3 DNA reads TGTGCCAGCACGACTCCTTTCGGGGGTACTGAAGCTTTCTTT. Encoded protein: CASTTPFGGTEAFF.

This chain connects TRBV5-1 to TRBJ1-4; 7 nucleotides agree with TRBD1. Trimming took 0 bases from V and 3 from J; bases not matched to a gene: 2. This CDR3 is built from 15 residues. CDR1 is SGHRS, CDR2 YFSETQ, per germline. The CDR3 DNA follows: TGCGCCAGCAGCTTGGGGGACAGACCTAATGAAAAACTGTTTTTT. It translates to CASSLGDRPNEKLFF.

The chain employs TRBV4-3 and TRBJ1-6; TRBD1 is a possible D gene (6 bases). The CDR3 loop spans 14 amino acids. Germline-derived CDR1 and CDR2 are LGHNA and YSLEER. Deletions cut 0 bases from V and 10 bases from J, with 10 bases between. Here the CDR3 DNA reads TGCGCCAGCAGCCAAGAGACAGGCGGGTCACCCCTCCACTTT. It encodes CASSQETGGSPLHF.